This T cell receptor (beta chain) was captured by sequencing in a study of blood T cell repertoires in COVID-19. Only in-frame clones appear in the TCRdb table, and some are missing; sequencing was by immunoSEQ multiplex PCR. The data contain about 140,000 clones, about 84% of them singletons. The CDR3 contains 13 residues. Trimming removed 3 bases at V and 8 bases at J, with 12 bases between. CDR1 is KGHDR and CDR2 is SFDVKD in the germline V gene. This clone has more than one count but fewer than ten. This rearrangement joins TRBV24-1 to TRBJ1-2; D possibly corresponds to TRBD1 (5 bases). The clonotype comes from a woman aged 45 to 65 with acute or convalescent COVID-19. Sequenced sample: peripheral blood. CDR3 DNA: TGTGCCACCAGTGATCAAAACAGGCTAGGCTACACCTTC. Translation: CATSDQNRLGYTF.